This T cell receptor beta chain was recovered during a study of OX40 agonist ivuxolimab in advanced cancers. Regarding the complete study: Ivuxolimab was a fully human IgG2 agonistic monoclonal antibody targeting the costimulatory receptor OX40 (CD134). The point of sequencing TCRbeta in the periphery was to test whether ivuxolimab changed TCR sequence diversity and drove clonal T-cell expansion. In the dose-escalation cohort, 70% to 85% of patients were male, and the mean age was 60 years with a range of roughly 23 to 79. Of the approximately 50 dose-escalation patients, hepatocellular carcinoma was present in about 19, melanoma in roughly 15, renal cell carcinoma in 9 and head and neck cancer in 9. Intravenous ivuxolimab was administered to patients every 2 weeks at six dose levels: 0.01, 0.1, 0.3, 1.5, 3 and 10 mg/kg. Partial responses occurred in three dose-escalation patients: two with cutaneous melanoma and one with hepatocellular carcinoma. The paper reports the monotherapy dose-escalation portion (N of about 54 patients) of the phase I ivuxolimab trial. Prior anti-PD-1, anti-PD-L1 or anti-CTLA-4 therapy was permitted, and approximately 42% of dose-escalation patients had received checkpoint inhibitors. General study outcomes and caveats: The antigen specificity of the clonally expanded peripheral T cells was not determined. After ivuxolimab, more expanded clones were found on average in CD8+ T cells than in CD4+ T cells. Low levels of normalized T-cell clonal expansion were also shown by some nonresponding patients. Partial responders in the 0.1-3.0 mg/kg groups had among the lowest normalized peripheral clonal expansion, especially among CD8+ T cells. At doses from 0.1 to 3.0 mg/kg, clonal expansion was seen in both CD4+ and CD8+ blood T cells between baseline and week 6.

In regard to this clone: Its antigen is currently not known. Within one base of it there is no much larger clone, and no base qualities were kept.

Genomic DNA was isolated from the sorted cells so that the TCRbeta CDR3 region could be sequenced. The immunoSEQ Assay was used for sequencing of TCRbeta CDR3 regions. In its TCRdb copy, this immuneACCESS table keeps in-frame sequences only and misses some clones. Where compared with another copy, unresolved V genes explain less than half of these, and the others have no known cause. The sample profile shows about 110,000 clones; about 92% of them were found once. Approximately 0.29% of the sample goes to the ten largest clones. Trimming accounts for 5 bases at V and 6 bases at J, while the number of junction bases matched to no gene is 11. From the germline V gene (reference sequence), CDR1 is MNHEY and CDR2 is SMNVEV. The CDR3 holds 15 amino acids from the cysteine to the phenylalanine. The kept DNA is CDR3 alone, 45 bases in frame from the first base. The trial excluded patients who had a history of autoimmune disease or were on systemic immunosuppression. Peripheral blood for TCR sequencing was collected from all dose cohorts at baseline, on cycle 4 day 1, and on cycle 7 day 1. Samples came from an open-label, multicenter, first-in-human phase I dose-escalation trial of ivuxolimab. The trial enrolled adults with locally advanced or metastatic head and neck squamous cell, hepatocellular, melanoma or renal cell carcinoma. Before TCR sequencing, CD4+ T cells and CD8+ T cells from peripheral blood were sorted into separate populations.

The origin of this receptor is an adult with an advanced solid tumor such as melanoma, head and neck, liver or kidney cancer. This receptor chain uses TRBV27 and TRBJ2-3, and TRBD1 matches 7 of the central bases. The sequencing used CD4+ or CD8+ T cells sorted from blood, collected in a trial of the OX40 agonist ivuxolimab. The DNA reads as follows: TGTGCCAGCAGTCCGACAGGGATATTTTTGGATACGCAGTATTTT. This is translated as CASSPTGIFLDTQYF.